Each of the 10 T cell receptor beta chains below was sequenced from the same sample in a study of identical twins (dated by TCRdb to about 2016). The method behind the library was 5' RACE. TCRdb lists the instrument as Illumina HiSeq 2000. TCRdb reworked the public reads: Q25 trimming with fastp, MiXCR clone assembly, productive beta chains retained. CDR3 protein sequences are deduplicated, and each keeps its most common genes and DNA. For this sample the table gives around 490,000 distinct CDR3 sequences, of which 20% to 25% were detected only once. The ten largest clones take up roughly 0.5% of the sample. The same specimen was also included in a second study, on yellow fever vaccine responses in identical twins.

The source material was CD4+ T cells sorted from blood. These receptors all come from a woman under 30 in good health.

Written as DNA, the CDR3 is TGTGCCAGCAGCTCCACGGGACAGATAATATACAATGAGCAGTTCTTC. Encoded protein: CASSSTGQIIYNEQFF. The chain recombines TRBV11-2 with TRBJ2-1; 7 nucleotides line up with TRBD1. Germline CDR1 SGHAT, CDR2 FQNNGV. With 4 bases clipped from V and 4 bases from J, the junction kept 10 bases outside the gene matches. The CDR3 is made up of 16 amino acids.

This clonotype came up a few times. CDR3 protein: CASSSKKLVPRNEQFF. The CDR3 DNA reads as TGTGCCAGCAGCTCGAAGAAACTAGTCCCCCGCAATGAGCAGTTCTTC. The genes are TRBV5-8 and TRBJ2-1; tentative D call: TRBD2 (5 bases). Germline V gives CDR1 SGHTS, CDR2 YDEGEE. The CDR3 runs to 16 residues. V dropped 3 bases and J dropped 6 bases, with 19 bases sitting between them.

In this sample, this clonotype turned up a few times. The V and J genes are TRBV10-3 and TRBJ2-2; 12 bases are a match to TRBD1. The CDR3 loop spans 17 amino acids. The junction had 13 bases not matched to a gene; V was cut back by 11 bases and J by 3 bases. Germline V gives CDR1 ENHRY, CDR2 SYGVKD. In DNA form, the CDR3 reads TGTGCCGGTCGGGACAGGGGGCGTCGGGTGGACACCGGGGAGCTGTTTTTT. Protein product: CAGRDRGRRVDTGELFF.

This CDR3 reads CSARVGLAGADYNEQFF. The CDR3 DNA is TGCAGTGCTAGAGTAGGACTAGCGGGGGCCGACTACAATGAGCAGTTCTTC. The rearrangement joins TRBV20-1 to TRBJ2-1, with 13 bases lining up with TRBD2. The V segment lost 1 base and the J segment 3 bases; nucleotides outside the gene matches: 6. The CDR3 runs 17 residues. CDR1 is DFQATT and CDR2 is SNEGSKA in the germline V gene (reference sequence).

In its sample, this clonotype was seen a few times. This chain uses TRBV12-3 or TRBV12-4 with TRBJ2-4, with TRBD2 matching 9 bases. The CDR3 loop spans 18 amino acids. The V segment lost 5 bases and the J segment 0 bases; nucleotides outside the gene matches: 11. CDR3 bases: TGTGCCAGCAGTCTAGGGACTAGCTCAACCTTAGCCAAAAACATTCAGTACTTC. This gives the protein CASSLGTSSTLAKNIQYF.

The CDR3 nucleotides read TGTGCCAGCAGCCCCAGGCTCCTCTGCTACGAGCAGTACTTC. Translated: CASSPRLLCYEQYF. The V call is TRBV13, the J call TRBJ2-7; D is unresolved. Germline-derived CDR1 and CDR2 are PRHDT and FYEKMQ (reference sequence). This CDR3 has 14 residues. The ends were cut back, 5 bases at V and 3 bases at J, with 14 bases in the middle.

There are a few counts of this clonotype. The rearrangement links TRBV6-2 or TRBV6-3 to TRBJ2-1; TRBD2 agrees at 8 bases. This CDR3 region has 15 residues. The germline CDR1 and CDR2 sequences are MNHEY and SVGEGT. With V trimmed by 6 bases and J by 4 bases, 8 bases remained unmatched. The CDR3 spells CASRNGGGRYNEQFF. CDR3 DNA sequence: TGTGCCAGCAGAAACGGGGGGGGGCGTTACAATGAGCAGTTCTTC.

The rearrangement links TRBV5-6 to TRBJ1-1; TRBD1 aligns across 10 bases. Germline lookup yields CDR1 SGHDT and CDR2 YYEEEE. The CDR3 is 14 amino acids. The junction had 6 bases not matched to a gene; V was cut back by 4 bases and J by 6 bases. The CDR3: CASSTDRGQAEAFF. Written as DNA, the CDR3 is TGTGCCAGCAGCACCGACAGGGGGCAGGCTGAAGCTTTCTTT.

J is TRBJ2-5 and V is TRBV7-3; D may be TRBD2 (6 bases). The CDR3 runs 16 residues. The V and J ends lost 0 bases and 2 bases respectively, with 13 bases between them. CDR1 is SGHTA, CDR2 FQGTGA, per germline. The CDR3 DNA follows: TGTGCCAGCAGCTTAACTGGGACTGCCCGGCAAGAGACCCAGTACTTC. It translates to CASSLTGTARQETQYF. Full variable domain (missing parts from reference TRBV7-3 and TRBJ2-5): GAGVSQTPSNKVTEKGKYVELRCDPISGHTALYWYRQSLGQGPEFLIYFQGTGAADDSGLPNDRFFAVRPEGSVSTLKIQRTERGDSAVYLCASSLTGTARQETQYFGPGTRLLVL.

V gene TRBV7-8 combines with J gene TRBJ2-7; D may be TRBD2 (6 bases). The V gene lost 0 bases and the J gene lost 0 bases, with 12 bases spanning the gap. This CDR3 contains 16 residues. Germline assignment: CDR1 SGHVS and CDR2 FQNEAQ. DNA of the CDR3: TGTGCCAGCAGCTTAGCAAGCGGGCCGAGCTCCTACGAGCAGTACTTC. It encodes CASSLASGPSSYEQYF. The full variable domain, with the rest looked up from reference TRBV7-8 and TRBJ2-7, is GAGVSQSPRYKVAKRGQDVALRCDPISGHVSLFWYQQALGQGPEFLTYFQNEAQLDKSGLPSDRFFAERPEGSVSTLKIQRTQQEDSAVYLCASSLASGPSSYEQYFGPGTRLTVT.